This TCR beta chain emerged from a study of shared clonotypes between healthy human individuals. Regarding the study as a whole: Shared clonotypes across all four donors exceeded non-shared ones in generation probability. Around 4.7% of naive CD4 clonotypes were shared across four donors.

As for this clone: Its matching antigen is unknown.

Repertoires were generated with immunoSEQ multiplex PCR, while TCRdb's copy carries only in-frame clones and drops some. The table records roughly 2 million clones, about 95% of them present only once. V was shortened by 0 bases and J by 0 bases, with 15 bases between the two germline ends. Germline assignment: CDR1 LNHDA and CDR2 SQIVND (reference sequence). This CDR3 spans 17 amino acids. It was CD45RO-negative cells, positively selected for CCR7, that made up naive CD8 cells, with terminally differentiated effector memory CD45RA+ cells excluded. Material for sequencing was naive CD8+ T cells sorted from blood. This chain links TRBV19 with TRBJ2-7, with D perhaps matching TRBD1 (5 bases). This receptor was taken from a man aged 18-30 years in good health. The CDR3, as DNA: TGTGCCAGTAGTATAGATTCGGCAGGGCATCTCTCCTACGAGCAGTACTTC. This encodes CASSIDSAGHLSYEQYF.